Listed below are T cell receptor beta chains from one sample, sequenced in a study of glioma-infiltrating T cells after dendritic cell vaccination. Produced via immunoSEQ multiplex PCR; TCRdb's table is partial and in-frame only. Here the sample spans 50,000 to 75,000 clones, about 85% being singletons. Material: blood, obtained after dendritic cell vaccination. The receptors shown here come from a human donor with glioblastoma. The CDR3 runs from the conserved cysteine through the conserved F or W. A D gene is named only where the DNA matches it firmly. The listing skips clone size in some rows; elsewhere it reads once, few, many or a size class.

cdr3_nt: TGTGCCTGGAGCAACAGGGTTGAAGCTTTCTTT; cdr3_aa: CAWSNRVEAFF; d_call: NA; j_call: TRBJ1-1; clone_size: NA; v_call: TRBV30
cdr3_nt: TGTGCCAGCAGTTATACAGATCAGCCCCAGCATTTT; cdr3_aa: CASSYTDQPQHF; d_call: NA; j_call: TRBJ1-5; clone_size: NA; v_call: TRBV28
cdr3_nt: TGCAGCGTATTCCGGGACAGGGGCACTGAAGCTTTCTTT; cdr3_aa: CSVFRDRGTEAFF; d_call: TRBD1; j_call: TRBJ1-1; clone_size: NA; v_call: TRBV29-1
cdr3_nt: TGTGCCAGCAGCTCTACAGGGGGCAGTGAAAAACTGTTTTTT; cdr3_aa: CASSSTGGSEKLFF; d_call: TRBD1; j_call: TRBJ1-4; clone_size: once; v_call: TRBV5-4
cdr3_nt: TGTGCCAGCAGGGGACAGGGGGCTGGCACTGAAGCTTTCTTT; cdr3_aa: CASRGQGAGTEAFF; d_call: TRBD1; j_call: TRBJ1-1; clone_size: NA; v_call: TRBV6-6
cdr3_nt: TGCAGCGTTGAAGATCCAATGGGCCTCAACTATGGCTACACCTTC; cdr3_aa: CSVEDPMGLNYGYTF; d_call: NA; j_call: TRBJ1-2; clone_size: NA; v_call: TRBV29-1
cdr3_nt: TGTGCCAGCAGCTTAATCAGGGGCACAGATACGCAGTATTTT; cdr3_aa: CASSLIRGTDTQYF; d_call: NA; j_call: TRBJ2-3; clone_size: NA; v_call: TRBV11-3
cdr3_nt: TGTGCCAGCAGTGATGGCCAGGGGGCGGGTCAGCCCCAGCATTTT; cdr3_aa: CASSDGQGAGQPQHF; d_call: TRBD1; j_call: TRBJ1-5; clone_size: NA; v_call: TRBV6-1
cdr3_nt: TGTGCCAGCAGTTCGACCGGCCCCGGGACTAGCGGGTCGAGCTCCTACAATGAGCAGTTCTTC; cdr3_aa: CASSSTGPGTSGSSSYNEQFF; d_call: TRBD2; j_call: TRBJ2-1; clone_size: NA; v_call: TRBV28
cdr3_nt: TGTGCCAGCAGCTTGGTTCAGGGGGCGGGAGAGACCCAGTACTTC; cdr3_aa: CASSLVQGAGETQYF; d_call: TRBD1; j_call: TRBJ2-5; clone_size: NA; v_call: TRBV5-4